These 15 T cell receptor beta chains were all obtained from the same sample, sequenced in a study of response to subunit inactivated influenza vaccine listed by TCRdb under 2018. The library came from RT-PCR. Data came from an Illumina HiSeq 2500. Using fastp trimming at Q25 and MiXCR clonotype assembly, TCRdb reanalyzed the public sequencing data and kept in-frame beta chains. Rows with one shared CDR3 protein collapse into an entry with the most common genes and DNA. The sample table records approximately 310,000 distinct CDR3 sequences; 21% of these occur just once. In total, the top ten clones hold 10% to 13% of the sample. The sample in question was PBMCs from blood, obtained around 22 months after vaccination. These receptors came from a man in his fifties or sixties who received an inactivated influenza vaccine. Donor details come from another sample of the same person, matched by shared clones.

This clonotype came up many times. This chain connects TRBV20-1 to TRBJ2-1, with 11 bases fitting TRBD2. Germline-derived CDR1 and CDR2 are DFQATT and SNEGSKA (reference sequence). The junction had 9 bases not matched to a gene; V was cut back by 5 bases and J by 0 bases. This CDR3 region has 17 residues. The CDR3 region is CSASRLAGQSSYNEQFF. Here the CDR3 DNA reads TGCAGTGCTTCTAGACTAGCGGGACAGAGCTCCTACAATGAGCAGTTCTTC.

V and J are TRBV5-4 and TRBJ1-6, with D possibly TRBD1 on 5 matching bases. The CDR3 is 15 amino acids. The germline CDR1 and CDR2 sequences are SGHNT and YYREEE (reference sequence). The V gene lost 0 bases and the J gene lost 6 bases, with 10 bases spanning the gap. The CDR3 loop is CASSLVRDPNSPLHF. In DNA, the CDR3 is TGTGCCAGCAGCTTGGTGCGGGACCCTAATTCACCCCTCCACTTT.

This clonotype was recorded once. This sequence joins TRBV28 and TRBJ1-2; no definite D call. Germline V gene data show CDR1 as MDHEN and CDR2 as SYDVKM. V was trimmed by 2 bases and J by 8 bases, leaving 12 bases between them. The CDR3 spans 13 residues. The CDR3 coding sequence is TGTGCCAGCAGTTTAAGACCATCAGACGGCTACACCTTC. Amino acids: CASSLRPSDGYTF.

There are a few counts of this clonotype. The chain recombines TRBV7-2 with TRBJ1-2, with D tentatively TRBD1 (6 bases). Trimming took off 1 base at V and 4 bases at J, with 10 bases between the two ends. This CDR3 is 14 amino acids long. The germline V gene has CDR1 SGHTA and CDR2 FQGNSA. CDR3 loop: CASSLDSGAYGYTF. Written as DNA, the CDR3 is TGTGCCAGCAGCTTAGACTCAGGGGCCTATGGCTACACCTTC.

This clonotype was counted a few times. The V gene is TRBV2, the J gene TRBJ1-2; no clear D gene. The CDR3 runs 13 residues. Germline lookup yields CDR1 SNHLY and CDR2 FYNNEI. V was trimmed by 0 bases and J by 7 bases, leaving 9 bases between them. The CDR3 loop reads CASSEAGWGGYTF. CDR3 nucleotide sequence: TGTGCCAGCAGTGAAGCAGGGTGGGGTGGCTACACCTTC.

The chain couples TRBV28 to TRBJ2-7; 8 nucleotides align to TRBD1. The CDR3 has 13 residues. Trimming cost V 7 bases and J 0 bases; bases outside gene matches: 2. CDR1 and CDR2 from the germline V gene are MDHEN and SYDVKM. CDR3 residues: CASTGQASYEQYF. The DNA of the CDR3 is TGTGCCAGCACGGGACAGGCCTCCTACGAGCAGTACTTC.

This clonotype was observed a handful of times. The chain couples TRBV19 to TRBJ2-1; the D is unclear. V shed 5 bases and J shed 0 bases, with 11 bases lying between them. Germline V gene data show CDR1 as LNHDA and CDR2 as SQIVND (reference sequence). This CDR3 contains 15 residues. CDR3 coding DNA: TGTGCCAGTAGTGCTACGAGATACTCCTACAATGAGCAGTTCTTC. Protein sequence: CASSATRYSYNEQFF.

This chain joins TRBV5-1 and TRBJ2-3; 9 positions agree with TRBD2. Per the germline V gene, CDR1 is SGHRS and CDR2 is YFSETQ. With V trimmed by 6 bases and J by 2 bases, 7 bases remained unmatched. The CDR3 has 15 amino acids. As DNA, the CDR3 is TGCGCCAGCACCGATAGCGGGAGACCCACAGATACGCAGTATTTT. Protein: CASTDSGRPTDTQYF.

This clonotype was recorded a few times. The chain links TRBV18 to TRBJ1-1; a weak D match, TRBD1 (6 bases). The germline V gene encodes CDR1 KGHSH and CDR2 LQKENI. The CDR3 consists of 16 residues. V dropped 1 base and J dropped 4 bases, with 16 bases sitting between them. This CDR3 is CASSPQGRVGGTEAFF. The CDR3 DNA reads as TGTGCCAGCTCACCACAGGGCAGGGTAGGGGGCACTGAAGCTTTCTTT.

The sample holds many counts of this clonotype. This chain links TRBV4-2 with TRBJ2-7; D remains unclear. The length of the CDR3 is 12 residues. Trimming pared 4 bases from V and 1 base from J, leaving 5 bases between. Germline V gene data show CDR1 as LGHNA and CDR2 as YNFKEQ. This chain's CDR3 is CASSPDSYEQYF. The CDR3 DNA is TGTGCCAGCAGCCCGGATTCCTACGAGCAGTACTTC.

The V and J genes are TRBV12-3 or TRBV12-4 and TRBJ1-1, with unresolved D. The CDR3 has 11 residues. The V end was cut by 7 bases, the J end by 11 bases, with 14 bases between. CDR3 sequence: CASTTWRNAFF. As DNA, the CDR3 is TGTGCCAGCACCACTTGGAGGAATGCTTTCTTT.

CDR3 in amino acids: CASSPTGQGDYGYTF. The CDR3 DNA sequence: TGTGCCAGCAGCCCCACCGGACAGGGGGACTATGGCTACACCTTC. The genes are TRBV9 and TRBJ1-2; 10 bases are a match to TRBD1. The junction had 6 bases not matched to a gene; V was cut back by 4 bases and J by 3 bases. Germline CDR1 SGDLS, CDR2 YYNGEE. CDR3 length equals 15 residues.

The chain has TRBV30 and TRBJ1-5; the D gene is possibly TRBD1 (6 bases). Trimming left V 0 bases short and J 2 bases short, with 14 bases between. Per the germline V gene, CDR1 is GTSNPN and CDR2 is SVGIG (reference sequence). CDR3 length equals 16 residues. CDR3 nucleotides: TGTGCCTGGAGTGTAACAGGGAATAAGGGCAATCAGCCCCAGCATTTT. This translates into CAWSVTGNKGNQPQHF.

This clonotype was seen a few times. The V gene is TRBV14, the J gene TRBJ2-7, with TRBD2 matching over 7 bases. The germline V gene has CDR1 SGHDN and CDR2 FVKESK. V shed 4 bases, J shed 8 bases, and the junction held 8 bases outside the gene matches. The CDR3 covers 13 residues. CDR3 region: CASSLGLPSKQYF. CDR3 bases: TGTGCCAGCAGCCTGGGACTACCCTCCAAGCAGTACTTC.

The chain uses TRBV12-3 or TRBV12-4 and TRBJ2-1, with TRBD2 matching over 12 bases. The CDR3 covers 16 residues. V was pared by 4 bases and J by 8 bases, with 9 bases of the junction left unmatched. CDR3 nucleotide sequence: TGTGCCAGCAGTTACGGACTAGCGGGAATTAGGTATGAGCAGTTCTTC. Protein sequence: CASSYGLAGIRYEQFF.